What follows describes a single TCR beta chain. Its antigen remains undetermined. No per-base quality is available; no much larger clone lies one base away. This record belongs to a study of OX40 agonist ivuxolimab in advanced cancers. In the study overall: The costimulatory receptor OX40 (CD134) was targeted by ivuxolimab, a fully human IgG2 agonistic monoclonal antibody. Intravenous ivuxolimab was administered to patients every 2 weeks at six dose levels: 0.01, 0.1, 0.3, 1.5, 3 and 10 mg/kg. Of the 50 to 55 dose-escalation patients, hepatocellular carcinoma was present in approximately 20, melanoma in about 15, renal cell carcinoma in 9 and head and neck cancer in 9. In the dose-escalation cohort, 70% to 90% of patients were male, and the mean age was roughly 56 years with a range of about 20 to 80. Patients were allowed to have had prior anti-PD-1, anti-PD-L1 or anti-CTLA-4 therapy, and 30% to 50% of the dose-escalation patients had previously received checkpoint inhibitors. Three dose-escalation patients achieved partial responses, one with hepatocellular carcinoma and two with cutaneous melanoma. Peripheral TCRbeta sequencing was intended to test whether TCR sequence diversity was altered and clonal T-cell expansion was caused by ivuxolimab. The paper covers the monotherapy dose-escalation part of the phase I ivuxolimab trial, which included N = 52 patients.

The germline V gene yields ENHRY for CDR1 and SYGVKD for CDR2. V is reduced by 4 bases and J by 7 bases, leaving a spacing of 23 bases between them. The CDR3 sequence holds 17 residues, the cysteine and phenylalanine included. Of the read, only the CDR3 DNA is kept; its 51 bases are in frame from base 1. The investigation overall reported the following: In the 0.1-3.0 mg/kg groups, partial responders were among the patients with the lowest normalized peripheral clonal expansion, particularly in CD8+ T cells. Low levels of normalized T-cell clonal expansion were also seen in some patients who did not respond. On average, CD8+ T cells showed more expanded clones than CD4+ T cells after ivuxolimab. The antigen specificity of the clonally expanded peripheral T cells was not determined. Clonal expansion of both CD4+ and CD8+ blood T cells was observed from baseline to week 6 at doses 0.1 to 3.0 mg/kg.

The trial excluded patients who had a history of autoimmune disease or who were on systemic immunosuppression. In every dose cohort, peripheral blood was drawn for TCR sequencing at baseline, cycle 4 day 1, and cycle 7 day 1. The samples were drawn from a first-in-human, open-label, multicenter phase I dose-escalation trial of ivuxolimab. Adults with locally advanced or metastatic melanoma, renal cell, hepatocellular, or head and neck squamous cell carcinoma were enrolled in the trial. Before TCR sequencing, CD4+ T cells and CD8+ T cells from peripheral blood were sorted into separate populations. Genomic DNA was extracted from sorted cells for sequencing of the TCRbeta CDR3 region. The immunoSEQ Assay was used to sequence the TCRbeta CDR3 regions. TCRdb took this table from immuneACCESS and kept in-frame rearrangements with V and J called. Such tables lack part of the clones; where checked against another copy, unresolved V genes explain under half of the gap, and the rest is unexplained. Recorded for this sample are about 68,000 clones; roughly 86% of them occurred a single time. The leading ten clones occupy around 2.1% of the sample.

This sequence uses TRBV10-3 and TRBJ1-3, with the D gene not clear enough to name. The TCR was taken from an adult with an advanced solid tumor such as melanoma, head and neck, liver or kidney cancer. Sequencing was performed on CD4+ or CD8+ T cells sorted from blood, taken in a trial of the OX40 agonist ivuxolimab. The CDR3 reads as follows: CAISGGPVGKGVNTIYF. The DNA sequence is given as TGTGCCATCAGTGGTGGGCCGGTTGGCAAGGGAGTGAACACCATATATTTT.